The source of this T cell receptor beta chain is a study of shared clonotypes between healthy human individuals. Study-level results: Shared across four donors were 5% to 6% of the naive CD4 clonotypes.

Using immunoSEQ multiplex PCR, the repertoire was profiled, and TCRdb retains in-frame clones only, with some absent. The sample contains millions of clones, less than 95% of which appear only once. Positive CCR7 selection of CD45RO-negative cells yielded the naive CD8 cells, and terminally differentiated effector memory CD45RA+ cells were excluded. Trimming took 0 bases from V and 0 from J, leaving 11 bases between them. The germline V gene has CDR1 SGHAT and CDR2 FQNNGV. The CDR3 sequence is 16 residues long. About this clone: The antigen is unknown.

The specimen sequenced was naive CD8+ T cells sorted from blood. This TCR was sampled from a man younger than 35 in good health. This chain connects TRBV11-2 to TRBJ1-2; D unresolved. The CDR3 nucleotides read TGTGCCAGCAGCTTAGAGGGTCTTCAGACTAACTATGGCTACACCTTC. It yields the protein CASSLEGLQTNYGYTF.